This T cell receptor beta chain comes out of a study of cytomegalovirus exposure and HLA in healthy donors. This clone appeared a few times. CDR1 MNHNS and CDR2 SASEGT come from the germline V gene. This CDR3 is 14 amino acids long. The PCR used 60 Vbeta and 13 Jbeta primers. The repertoire was sequenced with immunoSEQ multiplex PCR; TCRdb's copy has only in-frame clones and lacks some. Altogether around 86,000 clones are present, 7.5% to 8.5% being singletons, with the ten largest covering 2% to 2.5%. The chain employs TRBV6-1 and TRBJ1-2, with a tentative D call TRBD1 (5 bases). This receptor was obtained from a man aged 50 or older in good health and CMV-seronegative. The material sequenced was PBMCs. The CDR3 protein is CAARGLRAYYGYTF. As DNA, the CDR3 is TGTGCGGCCCGGGGACTCCGAGCGTACTATGGCTACACCTTC.